These 23 T cell receptor beta chains came from one sample sequenced in a study of blood T cell repertoires in COVID-19. Clones were sequenced by immunoSEQ multiplex PCR, and TCRdb holds only the in-frame ones, with some missing. Among about 88,000 clones listed, roughly 90% were seen once. Sequenced sample: peripheral blood. Receptors were obtained from a male donor with acute or convalescent COVID-19.

The J gene is TRBJ1-2, the V gene TRBV11-2, with D unclear. CDR3 length equals 11 residues. Germline V CDR1 and CDR2: SGHAT, FQNNGV. Trimming stripped 5 bases from V and 7 bases from J, with 8 bases between. The CDR3 coding sequence is TGTGCCAGCAGCACCTACAGTGGCTACACCTTC. Translated, it gives CASSTYSGYTF.

The CDR3, as DNA: TGCGCCAGCAGCAGTAGCGGGGGATACAATGAGCAGTTCTTC. This gives the protein CASSSSGGYNEQFF. This chain joins TRBV5-1 and TRBJ2-1, with TRBD2 identical over 9 bases. This CDR3 spans 14 amino acids. The germline V gene encodes CDR1 SGHRS and CDR2 YFSETQ. J was trimmed by 4 bases and V by 4 bases; bases with no gene match: 3.

Only a few counts were recorded for this clone. V and J are TRBV6-5 and TRBJ2-6; 8 nucleotides agree with TRBD1. CDR3 length: 15 amino acids. The germline gives CDR1 MNHEY, CDR2 SVGAGI. With 10 bases clipped from V and 2 bases from J, the junction kept 7 bases outside the gene matches. The CDR3 coding sequence is TGTGCCACCCGACAGGGGAAGGCTGGGGCCAACGTCCTGACTTTC. Translation gives CATRQGKAGANVLTF.

The chain recombines TRBV4-2 with TRBJ1-2; D may be TRBD1 (5 bases). This CDR3 is 15 amino acids long. With 1 base removed from V and 3 bases from J, the gap between germline ends came to 12 bases. Germline V gene sequence: CDR1 LGHNA, CDR2 YNFKEQ. In DNA form, the CDR3 reads TGTGCCAGCAGCCAAGGTATAGGGGCCGACTATGGCTACACCTTC. The encoded protein is CASSQGIGADYGYTF.

This sequence joins TRBV24-1 and TRBJ2-7, with D perhaps matching TRBD2 (5 bases). There are 14 residues in the CDR3. The germline gives CDR1 KGHDR, CDR2 SFDVKD. V dropped 3 bases and J dropped 0 bases, with 8 bases sitting between them. DNA for the CDR3: TGTGCCACCAGTGATGGACTCAACTCCTACGAGCAGTACTTC. It codes for CATSDGLNSYEQYF.

The V call is TRBV9, the J call TRBJ2-1, with TRBD1 matching over 8 bases. CDR1 is SGDLS, CDR2 YYNGEE, per germline. The CDR3 spans 16 residues. V shed 4 bases and J 6 bases; nucleotides not matched to a gene: 12. CDR3 residues: CASSTHGQGGSNEQFF. The CDR3 bases are TGTGCCAGCAGCACCCACGGACAGGGTGGTTCCAATGAGCAGTTCTTC.

In DNA, the CDR3 is TGTGCCAGCAACAGACAGGCAACTAATGAAAAACTGTTTTTT. Translation gives CASNRQATNEKLFF. V gene TRBV6-5 combines with J gene TRBJ1-4; tentative D call: TRBD1 (6 bases). V was shortened by 7 bases and J by 0 bases, with 9 bases between the two germline ends. The V gene's germline CDR1 is MNHEY and CDR2 SVGAGI. The CDR3 contains 14 residues.

The chain combines TRBV28 with TRBJ1-1, with 10 bases aligning to TRBD1. Germline V lookup: CDR1 MDHEN, CDR2 SYDVKM. After removal of 10 bases from V and 1 base from J, the junction contained 12 bases not matched to a gene. CDR3 size: 16 residues. This chain's CDR3 is CATTTGGRIGNTEAFF. The CDR3 coding sequence is TGTGCCACTACGACAGGGGGCAGGATCGGGAACACTGAAGCTTTCTTT.

The chain links TRBV7-6 to TRBJ2-3; TRBD2 aligns across 9 bases. J gave up 3 bases and V 5 bases, and 9 bases lay outside the gene matches. Germline V lookup: CDR1 SGHVS, CDR2 FNYEAQ. The CDR3 extends over 16 amino acids. CDR3 DNA: TGTGCCAGCAGCCCCGGGGGTAGCGGGGGAACAGATACGCAGTATTTT. Protein sequence: CASSPGGSGGTDTQYF.

The V and J genes are TRBV29-1 and TRBJ1-1; D call uncertain. V gave up 4 bases and J gave up 0 bases, with 15 bases separating them. CDR1 is SQVTM and CDR2 is ANQGSEA in the germline V gene. The length of the CDR3 is 15 residues. Here the CDR3 reads CSVGHASILNTEAFF. The DNA of the CDR3 is TGCAGCGTTGGACACGCCTCTATACTGAACACTGAAGCTTTCTTT.

The chain recombines TRBV10-3 with TRBJ2-1; 9 nucleotides line up with TRBD2. CDR1 ENHRY and CDR2 SYGVKD come from the germline V gene. The CDR3 is 14 residues long. Losses at the gene ends were 8 bases for V and 5 bases for J; bases not matched to a gene: 7. The chain's CDR3 is CAIRTSGSHNEQFF. In DNA form, the CDR3 reads TGTGCCATCCGAACTAGCGGGTCCCACAATGAGCAGTTCTTC.

The J gene is TRBJ1-1, the V gene TRBV30, with 8 bases fitting TRBD1. The CDR3 contains 14 residues. With 0 bases clipped from V and 1 base from J, the junction kept 1 base outside the gene matches. Per germline, CDR1 GTSNPN and CDR2 SVGIG (reference sequence). CDR3 sequence (DNA): TGTGCCTGGAGTGTGGGGACAGGGAACACTGAAGCTTTCTTT. Translation: CAWSVGTGNTEAFF.

This clone was seen just once. The rearrangement links TRBV10-3 to TRBJ1-6; D gene ambiguous. The CDR3 sequence is 13 residues long. Germline V gene data show CDR1 as ENHRY and CDR2 as SYGVKD. V lost 10 bases and J lost 9, with 16 bases in between. CDR3 sequence (DNA): TGTGCCACCGAGGTCGACCGGGGTTCACCCCTCCACTTT. This codes for CATEVDRGSPLHF.

This chain joins TRBV7-2 and TRBJ2-7, with 14 bases matching TRBD2. Trimming at V came to 5 bases and at J to 0 bases, leaving 3 bases not matched to a gene. This CDR3 is built from 16 residues. Germline loops: CDR1 SGHTA, CDR2 FQGNSA. CDR3 region: CASSRTSGGISYEQYF. The CDR3 DNA follows: TGTGCCAGCAGCCGGACTAGCGGGGGGATCTCCTACGAGCAGTACTTC.

The chain is built from TRBV6-2 or TRBV6-3 and TRBJ1-6; D may be TRBD1 (5 bases). Germline V gene sequence: CDR1 MNHEY, CDR2 SVGEGT. The V and J ends lost 0 bases and 9 bases respectively, with 18 bases between them. The CDR3 is 17 amino acids. CDR3 DNA sequence: TGTGCCAGCAGTTACTCGAGACAGTCGGGAGCTTTTTCACCCCTCCACTTT. Encoded protein: CASSYSRQSGAFSPLHF.

This chain joins TRBV5-1 and TRBJ1-5; no definite D call. The CDR3 is made up of 15 amino acids. Trimming cost V 4 bases and J 7 bases, with 18 bases left between them. Looked up from germline, CDR1 is SGHRS and CDR2 is YFSETQ. In nucleotides, the CDR3 is TGCGCCAGCAGCCCGAGGCCCGGGATAGGGCAGCCCCAGCATTTT. Residues: CASSPRPGIGQPQHF.

This sequence joins TRBV19 and TRBJ1-5; the D is unclear. Trimming left V 1 base short and J 2 bases short, with 12 bases between. Germline V lookup: CDR1 LNHDA, CDR2 SQIVND (reference sequence). The CDR3 runs 16 residues. The CDR3 sequence: CASSIGRPGGNQPQHF. DNA of the CDR3: TGTGCCAGTAGTATAGGACGACCCGGAGGCAATCAGCCCCAGCATTTT.

This chain joins TRBV28 and TRBJ1-2; 7 bases align to TRBD1. J lost 2 bases, V lost 6 bases, and 3 bases had no gene match. Germline CDR1 and CDR2: MDHEN and SYDVKM. The CDR3 is made up of 13 amino acids. Here the CDR3 DNA reads TGTGCCAGCAGCGTGACAGGGAACTATGGCTACACCTTC. Its translation is CASSVTGNYGYTF.

V usage is TRBV6-7 and J usage is TRBJ2-1, with TRBD2 as a possible D gene (5 bases). TRBV6-7 is noted as an ORF with a role that remains uncertain. V was trimmed by 3 bases and J by 3 bases, leaving 15 bases between them. The CDR3 spans 16 residues. The CDR3 reads CASSYPLRRCYNEQFF. In nucleotides, the CDR3 is TGTGCCAGCAGTTATCCCCTTCGGAGGTGCTACAATGAGCAGTTCTTC.

In its sample, this clone was seen a few times. The CDR3 here is CASSSGTSYQETQYF. CDR3 bases: TGTGCCAGCAGCTCCGGGACTAGCTACCAAGAGACCCAGTACTTC. This chain uses TRBV9 with TRBJ2-5, with 9 bases lining up with TRBD2. V lost 4 bases, J lost 0 bases, and 4 bases stayed unmatched. The V gene's germline CDR1 is SGDLS and CDR2 YYNGEE. This CDR3 has 15 residues.

CDR3 bases: TGCGCCAGCAGCTTGCCCGCGGGGGGGACAGATACGCAGTATTTT. It yields the protein CASSLPAGGTDTQYF. The chain couples TRBV5-1 to TRBJ2-3; TRBD2 matches 9 bases. The CDR3 runs to 15 residues. The germline V gene has CDR1 SGHRS and CDR2 YFSETQ. Trimming took 1 base from V and 3 from J; bases not matched to a gene: 3.

This chain connects TRBV6-6 to TRBJ1-4; 10 bases are a match to TRBD1. Losses at the gene ends were 7 bases for V and 5 bases for J; bases not matched to a gene: 4. Germline V gene lookup returns CDR1 MNHNY and CDR2 SVGAGI (reference sequence). This CDR3 is built from 14 residues. The CDR3 sequence: CASNPGQGNEKLFF. The CDR3 DNA is TGTGCCAGCAACCCGGGACAGGGGAATGAAAAACTGTTTTTT.

The chain couples TRBV7-6 to TRBJ1-1; no clear D. The CDR3 length is 14 residues. Germline CDR1 is SGHVS and CDR2 is FNYEAQ. Between the trimmed V and J ends, which lost 2 bases and 8 bases, there was a span of 15 bases. CDR3 in DNA: TGTGCCAGCAGCTTAATGGGAGTCGATTTCGAAGCTTTCTTT. It is translated as CASSLMGVDFEAFF.